The next 8 T cell receptor beta chains were all read from a single sample in a study of OX40 agonist ivuxolimab in advanced cancers. Measured with immunoSEQ multiplex PCR; TCRdb has only the in-frame clones, and not every one. The table records tens of thousands of clones, 92% of them present only once. The sequencing used CD4+ or CD8+ T cells sorted from blood, collected in a trial of the OX40 agonist ivuxolimab. The receptors stem from an adult with an advanced solid tumor such as melanoma, head and neck, liver or kidney cancer.

This clone appeared once. The chain joins TRBV6-5 to TRBJ1-2; 7 bases line up with TRBD1. The germline CDR1 and CDR2 sequences are MNHEY and SVGAGI. This CDR3 is 12 amino acids long. V was clipped by 6 bases and J by 7 bases; unmatched bases: 5. The DNA for the CDR3 is TGTGCCAGCAGCCAGGACAGGTTTGGCTACACCTTC. Translating gives CASSQDRFGYTF.

The rearrangement uses TRBV27 and TRBJ1-1, with D tentatively TRBD1 (6 bases). CDR1 and CDR2 from the germline V gene are MNHEY and SMNVEV (reference sequence). V was trimmed by 4 bases and J by 6 bases, leaving 12 bases between them. The CDR3 covers 13 residues. The CDR3 DNA reads as TGTGCCAGCAGTTACAGGGATAGCTCTGAAGCTTTCTTT. This translates into CASSYRDSSEAFF.

The chain combines TRBV19 with TRBJ1-3; possible D gene TRBD1, 6 bases. CDR3 size: 14 residues. V was trimmed by 3 bases and J by 0 bases, leaving 6 bases between them. Germline lookup yields CDR1 LNHDA and CDR2 SQIVND (reference sequence). The chain's CDR3 is CASSMGASGNTIYF. CDR3 in DNA: TGTGCCAGTAGTATGGGGGCCTCTGGAAACACCATATATTTT.

DNA for the CDR3: TGTGCCAGCAGCCCAACGCTTGCCGAGCAGTACTTC. It is translated as CASSPTLAEQYF. The V and J genes are TRBV14 and TRBJ2-7; D remains unclear. Germline CDR1 and CDR2: SGHDN and FVKESK. V dropped 4 bases and J dropped 6 bases, with 10 bases sitting between them. This CDR3 comprises 12 residues.

This chain uses TRBV27 with TRBJ2-2; 7 positions agree with TRBD2. Unmatched junction bases numbered 2, after V lost 4 bases and J lost 3 bases. The CDR3 consists of 14 residues. CDR1 MNHEY and CDR2 SMNVEV come from the germline V gene (reference sequence). DNA for the CDR3: TGTGCCAGCAGTTGGGGGGGTTACACCGGGGAGCTGTTTTTT. Amino acids: CASSWGGYTGELFF.

The chain couples TRBV7-9 to TRBJ1-1; no reliable D call. Germline V gene sequence: CDR1 SEHNR, CDR2 FQNEAQ (reference sequence). V lost 8 bases and J 0 bases, leaving 4 bases between the germline ends. The CDR3 has 11 amino acids. The CDR3 spells CASGVNTEAFF. CDR3 coding DNA: TGTGCCAGCGGGGTGAACACTGAAGCTTTCTTT.

The rearrangement links TRBV6-1 to TRBJ2-3; D is unclear. The CDR3 has 16 residues. Deletions cut 1 base from V and 0 bases from J, with 11 bases between. CDR1 is MNHNS and CDR2 is SASEGT in the germline V gene. CDR3 region: CASSEGPLPSTDTQYF. The CDR3 coding sequence is TGTGCCAGCAGTGAAGGGCCCCTTCCTAGCACAGATACGCAGTATTTT.

The V gene is TRBV6-5, the J gene TRBJ2-7, with TRBD2 matching 11 bases. In germline, CDR1 is MNHEY, CDR2 SVGAGI. The CDR3 is 15 residues long. V dropped 4 bases and J dropped 5; count of bases not matched to a gene: 7. CDR3 residues: CASSSLAGGPDEQYF. CDR3 nucleotide sequence: TGTGCCAGCAGTTCCTTAGCGGGGGGGCCAGACGAGCAGTACTTC.